Below, 20 T cell receptor beta chains from the same sample are listed, as sequenced in a study of cytomegalovirus exposure and HLA in healthy donors. 60 Vbeta and 13 Jbeta primers were used in PCR. The table came from immunoSEQ multiplex PCR; TCRdb's copy has only in-frame clones and leaves some out. The sample carries about 86,000 clones, about 85% recorded once. Sequences were obtained from PBMCs. These receptor sequences come from a woman aged 40 to 49 in good health and CMV-seropositive.

The V gene is TRBV5-1, the J gene TRBJ1-6, with 8 bases lining up with TRBD1. The CDR3 covers 15 residues. The V gene end was trimmed by 4 bases and the J gene end by 6 bases; junction bases not matched to a gene: 6. The germline V gene has CDR1 SGHRS and CDR2 YFSETQ. CDR3 sequence (DNA): TGCGCCAGCAGCCTAGGGACAGGAGCTAATTCACCCCTCCACTTT. Translation gives CASSLGTGANSPLHF. Complete variable domain (other parts from reference TRBV5-1 and TRBJ1-6): KAGVTQTPRYLIKTRGQQVTLSCSPISGHRSVSWYQQTPGQGLQFLFEYFSETQRNKGNFPGRFSGRQFSNSRSEMNVSTLELGDSALYLCASSLGTGANSPLHFGNGTRLTVT.

A single count supports this clone. This sequence joins TRBV4-3 and TRBJ1-4; possible D gene TRBD1, 5 bases. The CDR3 runs 17 residues. Germline V gene lookup returns CDR1 LGHNA and CDR2 YSLEER. Trimming stripped 1 base from V and 6 bases from J, with 18 bases between. CDR3 in amino acids: CASSQGGVTPAYEKLFF. In DNA form, the CDR3 reads TGCGCCAGCAGCCAAGGGGGGGTAACTCCGGCTTATGAAAAACTGTTTTTT.

This chain uses TRBV6-1 with TRBJ1-5, with 8 bases fitting TRBD1. The CDR3 extends over 15 amino acids. The ends lost 4 bases at V and 0 bases at J; junction bases unmatched: 2. Germline-derived CDR1 and CDR2 are MNHNS and SASEGT. For the CDR3, the DNA is TGTGCCAGCAGTGTGACAGGGGATAGCAATCAGCCCCAGCATTTT. Translation: CASSVTGDSNQPQHF.

The CDR3 DNA follows: TGCAGCGTTGAGAGGGGGCGCGGGTCAGATACGCAGTATTTT. Translating it yields CSVERGRGSDTQYF. This chain connects TRBV29-1 to TRBJ2-3; 7 bases are shared with TRBD1. The CDR3 contains 14 residues. Germline V CDR1 and CDR2: SQVTM, ANQGSEA. V gave up 3 bases and J gave up 4 bases; unmatched junction bases: 7.

This clone appeared once. This sequence joins TRBV6-5 and TRBJ1-2, with 7 nucleotides matching TRBD1. The CDR3 has 15 residues. Germline-derived CDR1 and CDR2 are MNHEY and SVGAGI. V was pared by 6 bases and J by 2 bases, with 9 bases of the junction left unmatched. The CDR3 DNA follows: TGTGCCAGCAGCACTTCTACGGACAGGAACTATGGCTACACCTTC. This encodes CASSTSTDRNYGYTF.

This rearrangement joins TRBV12-5 to TRBJ1-1; 7 positions agree with TRBD1. CDR1 LGHNT and CDR2 FRNRAP come from the germline V gene. V trimming: 0 bases; J trimming: 4 bases; junction bases outside the gene matches: 8. The CDR3 spans 16 residues. The CDR3 nucleotides read TGTGCTAGTGGTTTGGTCCTGACAGGGACCCTCACTGAAGCTTTCTTT. It yields the protein CASGLVLTGTLTEAFF.

The rearrangement links TRBV10-2 to TRBJ2-7, with D maybe TRBD1 (5 bases). V was clipped by 4 bases and J by 7 bases, with 11 bases between them. The CDR3 spans 12 residues. CDR1 and CDR2 from the germline V gene are WSHSY and SAAADI. CDR3 DNA sequence: TGCGCCAGCAGTGTGGTGGGGCGGGAGCAGTACTTC. Translation: CASSVVGREQYF.

V is TRBV5-1 and J is TRBJ1-1; maybe TRBD1 (6 bases). The CDR3 has 13 residues. CDR1 and CDR2 (germline): SGHRS, YFSETQ. V was shortened by 4 bases and J by 6 bases, with 13 bases between the two germline ends. CDR3 loop: CASSNRDSAEAFF. DNA of the CDR3: TGCGCCAGCAGCAACAGGGATAGCGCTGAAGCTTTCTTT.

The chain uses TRBV4-3 and TRBJ1-1; weak D call: TRBD1 (5 bases). With 8 bases removed from V and 2 bases from J, the gap between germline ends came to 21 bases. The CDR3 is made up of 16 amino acids. CDR1 and CDR2 from the germline V gene are LGHNA and YSLEER. CDR3 bases: TGCGCCAGCTGGCCTGGCCCGAGGACACCTAACACTGAAGCTTTCTTT. Translating gives CASWPGPRTPNTEAFF.

This clone has just a few counts. The V and J genes are TRBV5-6 and TRBJ1-2; D may be TRBD1 (5 bases). The V end was cut by 4 bases, the J end by 5 bases, with 21 bases between. There are 16 residues in the CDR3. Germline lookup yields CDR1 SGHDT and CDR2 YYEEEE. This CDR3 is CASSPWGSHTRYGYTF. DNA of the CDR3: TGTGCCAGCAGCCCTTGGGGCAGCCACACCCGGTATGGCTACACCTTC.

The CDR3: CASSPSSGGNEQFF. Here the CDR3 DNA reads TGTGCCAGCAGCCCATCTAGCGGGGGCAATGAGCAGTTCTTC. The chain is built from TRBV14 and TRBJ2-1, with TRBD2 matching over 10 bases. The germline CDR1 and CDR2 sequences are SGHDN and FVKESK. The CDR3 sequence is 14 residues long. With V trimmed by 4 bases and J by 6 bases, 3 bases remained unmatched.

The CDR3 region is CASGTGPTYEQYF. The CDR3 nucleotides are TGTGCCAGCGGGACAGGGCCCACCTACGAGCAGTACTTC. This chain connects TRBV6-1 to TRBJ2-7, with TRBD1 identical over 9 bases. Losses at the gene ends were 8 bases for V and 2 bases for J; bases not matched to a gene: 4. The germline V gene has CDR1 MNHNS and CDR2 SASEGT. The CDR3 sequence is 13 residues long.

The CDR3 DNA is TGCGCCAGCAGCTCGGAAGGGGACTCCAACTATGGCTACACCTTC. Residues: CASSSEGDSNYGYTF. V and J are TRBV5-1 and TRBJ1-2, with D perhaps matching TRBD1 (5 bases). Germline assignment: CDR1 SGHRS and CDR2 YFSETQ. This CDR3 contains 15 residues. Trimming pared 3 bases from V and 2 bases from J, leaving 14 bases between.

This chain connects TRBV7-3 to TRBJ1-1, with D uncertain. Trimming took 5 bases from V and 8 from J, leaving 12 bases between them. CDR1 SGHTA and CDR2 FQGTGA come from the germline V gene. This CDR3 spans 12 amino acids. The CDR3 protein is CASSPNGLEAFF. For the CDR3, the DNA is TGTGCCAGCAGCCCTAACGGTCTAGAAGCTTTCTTT. The whole variable domain, filled in from reference TRBV7-3 and TRBJ1-1, reads GAGVSQTPSNKVTEKGKYVELRCDPISGHTALYWYRQSLGQGPEFLIYFQGTGAADDSGLPNDRFFAVRPEGSVSTLKIQRTERGDSAVYLCASSPNGLEAFFGQGTRLTVV.

The chain recombines TRBV19 with TRBJ1-5; 7 bases map to TRBD1. The CDR3 is made up of 15 amino acids. Per the germline V gene, CDR1 is LNHDA and CDR2 is SQIVND (reference sequence). Trimming cost V 6 bases and J 1 base; bases outside gene matches: 6. In nucleotides, the CDR3 is TGTGCCAGTAGAACATTACAGGGGAGCAATCAGCCCCAGCATTTT. This translates into CASRTLQGSNQPQHF.

The sample holds one count of this clone. This chain joins TRBV9 and TRBJ2-7, with TRBD2 matching 9 bases. Germline lookup yields CDR1 SGDLS and CDR2 YYNGEE. V trimming: 2 bases; J trimming: 5 bases; junction bases outside the gene matches: 2. The CDR3 spans 13 residues. The CDR3 protein is CASSVKREDEQYF. In DNA form, the CDR3 reads TGTGCCAGCAGCGTCAAGCGGGAGGACGAGCAGTACTTC.

This sequence joins TRBV28 and TRBJ2-7; D is unresolved. The germline V gene encodes CDR1 MDHEN and CDR2 SYDVKM. The CDR3 spans 15 residues. The V gene lost 9 bases and the J gene lost 1 base, with 19 bases spanning the gap. The CDR3 nucleotides read TGTGCCAGTCGTAATGCGAGACAATATTCCTACGAGCAGTACTTC. It translates to CASRNARQYSYEQYF.

V is TRBV5-1 and J is TRBJ2-5; 7 nucleotides match TRBD1. CDR3 length: 14 residues. V gave up 2 bases and J gave up 0 bases; unmatched junction bases: 1. Germline V gene data show CDR1 as SGHRS and CDR2 as YFSETQ. The CDR3 sequence is CASSFQGDQETQYF. CDR3 nucleotides: TGCGCCAGCAGCTTCCAGGGGGACCAAGAGACCCAGTACTTC.

In DNA form, the CDR3 reads TGTGCCAGCAGTGAAGCCTCGGGACAGCCCTACAATGAGCAGTTCTTC. Its translation is CASSEASGQPYNEQFF. The chain combines TRBV2 with TRBJ2-1; TRBD1 aligns across 7 bases. Germline V CDR1 and CDR2: SNHLY, FYNNEI. This CDR3 region has 16 residues. V shed 0 bases, J shed 2 bases, and the junction held 4 bases outside the gene matches.

This clone occurred a few times. The chain combines TRBV7-2 with TRBJ1-1; a possible D gene is TRBD1 (5 bases). Per the germline V gene, CDR1 is SGHTA and CDR2 is FQGNSA. Trimming took off 4 bases at V and 0 bases at J, with 15 bases between the two ends. The CDR3 extends over 16 amino acids. The CDR3 nucleotides read TGTGCCAGCAGCTCAGACAGCCAAAAAATGAACACTGAAGCTTTCTTT. Protein product: CASSSDSQKMNTEAFF.